This TCR beta chain was documented in a study of cytomegalovirus exposure and HLA in healthy donors. Details on this clone: Its specificity is unknown. The sample contains more than one DNA sequence encoding this CDR3.

The CDR3 runs 13 residues. From germline, CDR1 is SEHNR and CDR2 FQNEAQ (reference sequence). V was shortened by 1 base and J by 3 bases, with 6 bases between the two germline ends. Study results and caveats: Analyzed later, most CMV-associated TCR beta chains appeared HLA-restricted. Being productive about 87% or about 30% of the time was typical of most TCR beta V segments in an earlier analysis.

60 Vbeta and 13 Jbeta primers were used in PCR. Clones were read by immunoSEQ multiplex PCR, and TCRdb kept only the in-frame ones, dropping some. The repertoire includes under 150,000 clones, 70% to 75% of them detected once, and 1.3% sits in the top ten. This chain joins TRBV7-9 and TRBJ1-1, with TRBD1 as a possible D gene (5 bases). The TCR sequence derives from a middle-aged woman in good health and CMV-seronegative. Sequencing was done on a sample of PBMCs. CDR3 protein: CASSLEGDTEAFF. CDR3 DNA: TGTGCCAGCAGCTTAGAAGGGGACACTGAAGCTTTCTTT.